This paragraph reports one TCR beta chain. Its antigen is currently not known. No clone much larger than this one lies a single base away; base qualities are absent. This sample was taken from a study of blood T cell repertoires in COVID-19 (dated by TCRdb to about 2020). General notes on the study: Collaborator samples came from the United States, Italy and Spain and covered acute and convalescent phases of COVID-19. Nearly every sample came with metadata listing a de-identified subject ID, COVID-19 status, age in years and sex. The repertoires were released in a freely available public database meant as a resource for research on the immune response to SARS-CoV-2. Samples came from the ongoing ImmuneRACE study (first 160 participants) plus 1,254 subjects from 6 global collaborators. The prospective study material was composed of cDNA or gDNA derived from T cells, B-cell-depleted T cells, or PBMCs. HLA class I and class II types, where available, came from metadata supplied by the sample provider rather than from assay-based typing. The dataset comprised deeply sampled blood TCRbeta repertoires from subjects exposed to, actively infected with, or recovered from COVID-19. Study-level results and caveats: The amount of clinical and demographic metadata varied by source and participant and was provided uncurated.

TCRbeta CDR3 regions were amplified from genomic DNA by means of the immunoSEQ Assay, a bias-controlled multiplex PCR. In the paper's pipeline: Nucleated cell counts per sample were estimated from amplification of reference gene primers within the assay. Sequence reads were collapsed and filtered to measure the absolute abundance of every unique TCRbeta CDR3 rearrangement. For each sample, productive Simpson clonality was calculated by taking the square root of Simpson's diversity index across productive rearrangements. In its TCRdb copy, this immuneACCESS table keeps in-frame sequences only and misses some clones. Where compared with another copy, unresolved V genes explain less than half of these, and the others have no known cause. The D gene and trimming were derived from the DNA, and the V and J assignments and clone size from that table. The sample table contains nearly 350,000 clones; only one count was recorded for less than 90% of them. The ten largest clones represent approximately 0.93% of the sample.

The CDR3, cysteine through phenylalanine, is 15 amino acids long. Left in the record is the CDR3 DNA by itself, 45 bases read in frame from the first base. V is pared back by 0 bases and J by 9 bases, with 12 bases lying between the germline termini. As encoded in the germline V gene, CDR1 is SGHTA while CDR2 is FQGNSA. Participants in the prospective study were aged about 18 to 95 years, lived in 24 United States geographic areas, and enrolled through a virtual design. In the prospective study, cohorts were assigned on the basis of participant-reported clinical history obtained from a screening survey and a study questionnaire. ImmuneRACE Cohort 3 recovered participants were defined by two consecutive negative NP/OP PCR tests, healthcare professional clearance, or symptom resolution. Mobile phlebotomists in the prospective study collected whole blood, serum and a nasopharyngeal or oropharyngeal swab from every participant. Prospective study participants could optionally give additional blood draws and questionnaires over an approximately 2-month period. Before DNA extraction, blood samples from the prospective study were shipped at room temperature or frozen.

The sequencing sample was made of PBMCs or T cells enriched from blood (not recorded which). This TCR was sampled from a woman aged 30 to 39 who had recovered from COVID-19. The chain links TRBV7-2 with TRBJ1-6; D gene: possibly TRBD1, on 5 matching bases. The DNA sequence follows: TGTGCCAGCAGCTTAGCGAGCAGGGCGGCTTCACCCCTCCACTTT. Translated, this gives CASSLASRAASPLHF.